This T cell receptor beta chain was profiled in a study of response to subunit inactivated influenza vaccine. The CDR3 is made up of 13 amino acids. Germline lookup yields CDR1 DFQATT and CDR2 SNEGSKA (reference sequence). V gave up 1 base and J gave up 3 bases, with 9 bases separating them. This clonotype was seen repeatedly, ten times or more. Its antigen is as yet unknown. General observations from the study: Only a handful of new T cells, the authors suggested, are recruited with each seasonal influenza vaccination.

TCRdb re-derived calls from the RT-PCR reads in MiXCR, one entry per CDR3 protein. The sample lists hundreds of thousands of distinct CDR3 sequences; around a fifth were seen once. This chain joins TRBV20-1 and TRBJ1-1; D perhaps matches TRBD1 (6 bases). The sample here was PBMCs from blood, taken less than 22 months after vaccination. This receptor was obtained from a man aged 50 to 75 who received an inactivated influenza vaccine. This chain's CDR3 is CSARARTDTEAFF. In DNA form, the CDR3 reads TGCAGTGCTAGAGCCCGGACAGACACTGAAGCTTTCTTT.